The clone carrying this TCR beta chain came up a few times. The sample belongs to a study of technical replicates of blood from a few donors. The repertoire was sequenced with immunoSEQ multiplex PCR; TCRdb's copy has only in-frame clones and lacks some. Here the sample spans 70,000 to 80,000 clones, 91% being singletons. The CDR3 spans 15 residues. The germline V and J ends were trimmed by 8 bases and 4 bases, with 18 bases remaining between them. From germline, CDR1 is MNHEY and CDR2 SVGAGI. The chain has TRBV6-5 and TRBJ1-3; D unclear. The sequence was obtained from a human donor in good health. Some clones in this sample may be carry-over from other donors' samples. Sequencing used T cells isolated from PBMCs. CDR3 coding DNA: TGTGCCAGCCAACGGGAACAGCTCAGGGGAAACACCATATATTTT. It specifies CASQREQLRGNTIYF.